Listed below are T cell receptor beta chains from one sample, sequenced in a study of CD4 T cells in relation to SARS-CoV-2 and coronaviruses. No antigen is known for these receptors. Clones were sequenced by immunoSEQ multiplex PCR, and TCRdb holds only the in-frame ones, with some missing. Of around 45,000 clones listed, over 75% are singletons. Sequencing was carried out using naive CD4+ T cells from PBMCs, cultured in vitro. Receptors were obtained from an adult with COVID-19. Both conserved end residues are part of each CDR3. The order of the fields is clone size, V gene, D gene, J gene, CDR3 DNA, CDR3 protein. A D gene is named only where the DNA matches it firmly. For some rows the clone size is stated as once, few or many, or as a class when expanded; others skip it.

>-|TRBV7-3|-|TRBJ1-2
TGTGCCAGCAGCCCCACCGGAGGATTCCTCAACTATGGCTACACCTTC
CASSPTGGFLNYGYTF
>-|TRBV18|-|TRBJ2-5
TGTGCCAGCTCACCGGGGGGAGGACCCCAAGAGACCCAGTACTTC
CASSPGGGPQETQYF
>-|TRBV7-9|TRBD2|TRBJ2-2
TGTGCCAGCAGGAGGGGACTAGTAAACACCGGGGAGCTGTTTTTT
CASRRGLVNTGELFF
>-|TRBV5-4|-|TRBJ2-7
TGTGCCAGCAGCACGGGGCTAGCCGGGTACGAGCAGTACTTC
CASSTGLAGYEQYF
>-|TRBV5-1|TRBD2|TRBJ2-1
TGCGCCAGCAGCTTGCTAGCGGGAGATGATGAGCAGTTCTTC
CASSLLAGDDEQFF
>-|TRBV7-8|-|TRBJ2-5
TGTGCCAGCAGCCCAGTAGTAGCAGCGGCCCAAGAGACCCAGTACTTC
CASSPVVAAAQETQYF
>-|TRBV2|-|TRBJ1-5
TGTGCCAGCAATCAGGGGCGCGATCAGCCCCAGCATTTT
CASNQGRDQPQHF
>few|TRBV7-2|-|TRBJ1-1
TGTGCCAGCAGCTCATTGCCCTTGATACAGCTGAACACTGAAGCTTTCTTT
CASSSLPLIQLNTEAFF
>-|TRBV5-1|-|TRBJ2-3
TGCGCCAGCAGCTTGGCCCTAGTTAGAGATACGCAGTATTTT
CASSLALVRDTQYF
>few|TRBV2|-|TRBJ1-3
TGTGCCAGCAGTGTTCAAGGGGCCGACTCTGGAAACACCATATATTTT
CASSVQGADSGNTIYF
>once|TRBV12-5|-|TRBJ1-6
TGTGCTAGTAGCCCATCGGGTTATAATTCACCCCTCCACTTT
CASSPSGYNSPLHF
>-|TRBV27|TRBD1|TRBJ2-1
TGTGCCAGCAGCCTTTCAGGGGGTCCTCGGAACTCCTACAATGAGCAGTTCTTC
CASSLSGGPRNSYNEQFF
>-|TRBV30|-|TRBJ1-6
TGTGCCTGGACCCGAGCGACGGTTTGGAATTCACCCCTCCACTTT
CAWTRATVWNSPLHF
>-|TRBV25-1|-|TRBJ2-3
TGTGCCAGCAGTGCCTCGGGTTGGGGGCAGTATTTT
CASSASGWGQYF
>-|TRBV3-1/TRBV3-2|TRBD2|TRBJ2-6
TGTGCCAGCAGCGCAAATTATGCTCCCAGCGGGGCACTCTCTGGGGCCAACGTCCTGACTTTC
CASSANYAPSGALSGANVLTF
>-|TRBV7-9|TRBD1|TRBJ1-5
TGTGCCAGCTCCAGGGGGGGAGGCCAGCCCCAGCATTTT
CASSRGGGQPQHF
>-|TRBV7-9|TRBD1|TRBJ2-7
TGTGCCAGCAGCACCCTCTCGACAGGGAGCTCCTACGAGCAGTACTTC
CASSTLSTGSSYEQYF
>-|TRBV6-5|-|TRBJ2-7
TGTGCCAGCAGTTACAATCCACTCTACGAGCAGTACTTC
CASSYNPLYEQYF
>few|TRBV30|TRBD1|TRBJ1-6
TGTGCCGGGGGACAGGGGGCTCTTCTTCCCCTCCACTTT
CAGGQGALLPLHF
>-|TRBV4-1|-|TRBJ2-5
TGCGCCAGCAGCCAAGAAGGCAGGGACGCGAGGGGGACCCAGTACTTC
CASSQEGRDARGTQYF
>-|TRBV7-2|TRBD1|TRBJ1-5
TGTGCCAGCAGCAAACAGGGGGATCAGCCCCAGCATTTT
CASSKQGDQPQHF
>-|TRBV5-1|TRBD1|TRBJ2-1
TGCGCCAGCAGCATGACAGGGGGCTGGGGCAATGAGCAGTTCTTC
CASSMTGGWGNEQFF
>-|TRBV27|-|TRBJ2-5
TGTGCCAGCCGGGGGGGCGGGACAGGAGAGACCCAGTACTTC
CASRGGGTGETQYF
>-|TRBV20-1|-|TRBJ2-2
TGCAGTGCTAGTGTCGGTTACTACACCGGGGAGCTGTTTTTT
CSASVGYYTGELFF
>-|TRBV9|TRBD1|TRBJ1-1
TGTGCCAGCAGCCAGGGGGGATACACTGAAGCTTTCTTT
CASSQGGYTEAFF
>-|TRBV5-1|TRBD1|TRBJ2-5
TGCGCCAGCAGCTTTAACCTCTCACCCTGGGACAGGGCACAAGAGACCCAGTACTTC
CASSFNLSPWDRAQETQYF
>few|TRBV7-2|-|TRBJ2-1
TGTGCCAGCAGCTTACTGGGGGAGAGTGAGCAGTTCTTC
CASSLLGESEQFF
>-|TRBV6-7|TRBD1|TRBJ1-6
TGTGCCAGCCCGAACTTCCGACAGGGGAAGAGATATAATTCACCCCTCCACTTT
CASPNFRQGKRYNSPLHF
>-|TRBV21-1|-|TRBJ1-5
TGTGCCAGCAGCAATTTGATGAACCGACACTACAATCAGCCCCAGCATTTT
CASSNLMNRHYNQPQHF
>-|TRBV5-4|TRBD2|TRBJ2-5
TGTGCCAGCCCCGATACTAGCGGAACCCAGTACTTC
CASPDTSGTQYF
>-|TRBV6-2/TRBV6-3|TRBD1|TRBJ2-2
TGTGCCAGCAGTGACAGGGCAGGTGTCACCGGGGAGCTGTTTTTT
CASSDRAGVTGELFF
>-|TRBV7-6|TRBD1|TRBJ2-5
TGTGCCAGCAGCTTTCACCGGGACAGTCAACAAGAGACCCAGTACTTC
CASSFHRDSQQETQYF
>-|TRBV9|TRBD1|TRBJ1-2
TGTGCCAGCAGCTCCTCAGGGGGATCGAACTATGGCTACACCTTC
CASSSSGGSNYGYTF
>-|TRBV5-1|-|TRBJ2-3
TGCGCCAGCAGCTTACAGGACTACACAGATACGCAGTATTTT
CASSLQDYTDTQYF
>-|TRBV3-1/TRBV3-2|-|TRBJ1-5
TGTGCCAGCAGTCTCGGTAGGAGCAATCAGCCCCAGCATTTT
CASSLGRSNQPQHF
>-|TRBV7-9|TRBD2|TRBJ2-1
TGTGCCAGCAGCCCCTCGGGACTAGCGGGAAGTAATGAGCAGTTCTTC
CASSPSGLAGSNEQFF
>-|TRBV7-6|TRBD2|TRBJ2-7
TGTGCCAGCAGCCCCAGGACTAGCGGGAGATACTACGAGCAGTACTTC
CASSPRTSGRYYEQYF
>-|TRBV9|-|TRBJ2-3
TGTGCCAGCAGCGAGACCAGCTTCGATACGCAGTATTTT
CASSETSFDTQYF
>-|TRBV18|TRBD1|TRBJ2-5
TGTGCCAGCTCACAAGGCGGGACAGGGGTAGGAGAGACCCAGTACTTC
CASSQGGTGVGETQYF
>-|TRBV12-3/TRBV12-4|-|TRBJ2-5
TGTGCCAGCTCCCAGGGGACCCAAGAGACCCAGTACTTC
CASSQGTQETQYF
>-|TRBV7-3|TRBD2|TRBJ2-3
TGTGCCAGCAGCTTCGGCGCGCGGGGGAGCACAGATACGCAGTATTTT
CASSFGARGSTDTQYF
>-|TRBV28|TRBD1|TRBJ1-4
TGTGCCAGCAGTTTGCTAACAGGGGGCAACGATGAAAAACTGTTTTTT
CASSLLTGGNDEKLFF
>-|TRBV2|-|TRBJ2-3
TGTGCCAGCAGTGTGGCCCCCACGATCGCAGATACGCAGTATTTT
CASSVAPTIADTQYF
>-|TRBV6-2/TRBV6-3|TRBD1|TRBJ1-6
TGTGCCAGCAGTCCAGAGACAGGGGGCAGTTCACCCCTCCACTTT
CASSPETGGSSPLHF
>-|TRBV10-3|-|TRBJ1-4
TGTGCCACCAGCAGCCAGACTAATGAAAAACTGTTTTTT
CATSSQTNEKLFF
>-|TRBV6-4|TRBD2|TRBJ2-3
TGTGCCAGCAGACGACTAGCGGGAGGAACAGATACGCAGTATTTT
CASRRLAGGTDTQYF
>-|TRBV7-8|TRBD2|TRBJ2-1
TGTGCCAGCACCAAGCGGGAGTTCGTCTACAATGAGCAGTTCTTC
CASTKREFVYNEQFF
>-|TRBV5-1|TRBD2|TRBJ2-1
TGCGCCAGCAGCTTGGTCTCCGGGAGGGAGGGAGATGAGCAGTTCTTC
CASSLVSGREGDEQFF